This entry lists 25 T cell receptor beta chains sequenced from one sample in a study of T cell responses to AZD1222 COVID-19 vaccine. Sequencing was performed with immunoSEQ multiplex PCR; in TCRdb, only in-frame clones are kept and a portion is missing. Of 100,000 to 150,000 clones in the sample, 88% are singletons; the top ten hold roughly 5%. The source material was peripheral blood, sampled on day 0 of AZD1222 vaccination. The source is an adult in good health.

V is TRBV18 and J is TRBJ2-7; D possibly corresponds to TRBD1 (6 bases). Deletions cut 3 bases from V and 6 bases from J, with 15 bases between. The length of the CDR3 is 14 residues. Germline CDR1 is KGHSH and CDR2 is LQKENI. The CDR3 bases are TGTGCCAGCTCACCCTCCCCAGGGGTAGGCGAGCAGTACTTC. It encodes CASSPSPGVGEQYF.

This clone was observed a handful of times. The CDR3, as DNA: TGTGCCAGCAGCTTCTCCGGGACAGGGGCCCAAGAGACCCAGTACTTC. Its translation is CASSFSGTGAQETQYF. This rearrangement joins TRBV7-2 to TRBJ2-5; 10 nucleotides agree with TRBD1. V shed 3 bases, J shed 1 base, and the junction held 5 bases outside the gene matches. There are 16 residues in the CDR3. The germline gives CDR1 SGHTA, CDR2 FQGNSA.

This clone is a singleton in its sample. The DNA of the CDR3 is TGTGCCAGCAGCTTAATAGTGGGGACAGATCGTTATATCAATCAGCCCCAGCATTTT. Translating it yields CASSLIVGTDRYINQPQHF. V gene TRBV7-9 combines with J gene TRBJ1-5; 7 nucleotides align to TRBD1. Germline CDR1 and CDR2: SEHNR and FQNEAQ (reference sequence). Germline trimming cut 2 bases from V and 3 bases from J; bases unmatched to any gene: 16. The CDR3 is 19 amino acids.

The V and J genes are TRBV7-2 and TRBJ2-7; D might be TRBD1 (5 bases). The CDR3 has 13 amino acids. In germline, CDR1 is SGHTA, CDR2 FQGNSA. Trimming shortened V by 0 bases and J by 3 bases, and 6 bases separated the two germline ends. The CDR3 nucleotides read TGTGCCAGCAGCTTAGCGCAGGGCTACGAGCAGTACTTC. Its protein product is CASSLAQGYEQYF.

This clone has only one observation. CDR3 bases: TGTGCCAGCAGCTCCCGGGACAGGGGTTACACGAATGAGCAGTTCTTC. Residues: CASSSRDRGYTNEQFF. The rearrangement uses TRBV13 and TRBJ2-1; 10 positions match TRBD1. With V trimmed by 4 bases and J by 7 bases, 10 bases remained unmatched. The germline V gene encodes CDR1 PRHDT and CDR2 FYEKMQ (reference sequence). This CDR3 spans 16 amino acids.

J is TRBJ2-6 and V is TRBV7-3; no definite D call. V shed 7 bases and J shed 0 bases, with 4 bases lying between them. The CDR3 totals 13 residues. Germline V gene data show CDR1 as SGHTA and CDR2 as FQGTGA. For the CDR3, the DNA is TGTGCCAGCAAGTTCTCTGGGGCCAACGTCCTGACTTTC. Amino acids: CASKFSGANVLTF.

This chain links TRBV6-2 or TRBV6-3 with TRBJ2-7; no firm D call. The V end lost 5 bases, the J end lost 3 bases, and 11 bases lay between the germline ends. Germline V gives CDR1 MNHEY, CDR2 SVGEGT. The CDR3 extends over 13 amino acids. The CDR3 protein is CASSPLQIYEQYF. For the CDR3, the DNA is TGTGCCAGCAGTCCGCTTCAGATCTACGAGCAGTACTTC.

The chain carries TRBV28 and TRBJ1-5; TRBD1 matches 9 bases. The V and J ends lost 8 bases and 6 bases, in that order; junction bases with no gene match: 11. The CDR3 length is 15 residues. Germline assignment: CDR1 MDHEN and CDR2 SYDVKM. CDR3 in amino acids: CASVHGGQGGQPQHF. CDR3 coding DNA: TGTGCCAGCGTCCACGGGGGACAGGGCGGTCAGCCCCAGCATTTT.

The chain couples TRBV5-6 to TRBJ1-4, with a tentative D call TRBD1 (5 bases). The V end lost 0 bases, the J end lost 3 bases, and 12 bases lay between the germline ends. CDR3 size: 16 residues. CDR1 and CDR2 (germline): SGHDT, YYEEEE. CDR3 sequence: CASSLVRRDSNEKLFF. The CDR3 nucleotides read TGTGCCAGCAGCTTGGTTCGTAGGGACTCTAATGAAAAACTGTTTTTT.

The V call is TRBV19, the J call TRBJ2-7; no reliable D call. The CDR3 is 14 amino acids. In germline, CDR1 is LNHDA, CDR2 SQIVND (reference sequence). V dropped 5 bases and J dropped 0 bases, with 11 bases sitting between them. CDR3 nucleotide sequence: TGTGCCAGTAGTCCCAGGTACACCTCCTACGAGCAGTACTTC. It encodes CASSPRYTSYEQYF.

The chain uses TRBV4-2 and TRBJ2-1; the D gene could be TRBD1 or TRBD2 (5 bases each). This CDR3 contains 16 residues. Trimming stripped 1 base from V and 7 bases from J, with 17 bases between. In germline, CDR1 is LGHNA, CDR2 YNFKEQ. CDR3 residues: CASSQGVEGIRNEQFF. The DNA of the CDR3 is TGTGCCAGCAGCCAAGGTGTCGAGGGGATAAGGAATGAGCAGTTCTTC.

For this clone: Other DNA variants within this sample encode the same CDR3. As DNA, the CDR3 is TGTGCCAGCAGCCTAGGGAACACTGAAGCTTTCTTT. It translates to CASSLGNTEAFF. J is TRBJ1-1 and V is TRBV12-3 or TRBV12-4; no reliable D call. Deletions cut 6 bases from V and 1 base from J, with 6 bases between. The CDR3 contains 12 residues.

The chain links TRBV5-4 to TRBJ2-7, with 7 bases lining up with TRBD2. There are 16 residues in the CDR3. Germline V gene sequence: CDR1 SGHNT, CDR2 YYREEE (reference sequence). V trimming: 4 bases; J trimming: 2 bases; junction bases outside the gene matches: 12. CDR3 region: CASSRGVASGPYEQYF. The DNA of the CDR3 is TGTGCCAGCAGCCGGGGGGTGGCTAGCGGCCCCTACGAGCAGTACTTC. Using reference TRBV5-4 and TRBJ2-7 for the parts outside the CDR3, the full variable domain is ETGVTQSPTHLIKTRGQQVTLRCSSQSGHNTVSWYQQALGQGPQFIFQYYREEENGRGNFPPRFSGLQFPNYSSELNVNALELDDSALYLCASSRGVASGPYEQYFGPGTRLTVT.

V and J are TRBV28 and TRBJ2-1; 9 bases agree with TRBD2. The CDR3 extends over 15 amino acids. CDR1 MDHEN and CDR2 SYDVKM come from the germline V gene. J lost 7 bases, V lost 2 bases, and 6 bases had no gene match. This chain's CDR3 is CASSLRAGGRNEQFF. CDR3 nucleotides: TGTGCCAGCAGTTTACGAGCGGGGGGTCGGAATGAGCAGTTCTTC.

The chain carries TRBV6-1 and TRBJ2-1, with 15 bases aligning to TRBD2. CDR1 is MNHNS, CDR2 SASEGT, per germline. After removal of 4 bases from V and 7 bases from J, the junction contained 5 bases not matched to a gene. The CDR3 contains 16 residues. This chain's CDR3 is CASSVGLAGGWNEQFF. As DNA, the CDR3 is TGTGCCAGCAGTGTGGGACTAGCGGGGGGTTGGAATGAGCAGTTCTTC.

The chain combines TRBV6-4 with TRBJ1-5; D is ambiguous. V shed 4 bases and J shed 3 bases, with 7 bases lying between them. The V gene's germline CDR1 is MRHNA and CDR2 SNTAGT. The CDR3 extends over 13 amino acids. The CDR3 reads CASSVELNQPQHF. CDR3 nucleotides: TGTGCCAGCAGTGTCGAGCTCAATCAGCCCCAGCATTTT.

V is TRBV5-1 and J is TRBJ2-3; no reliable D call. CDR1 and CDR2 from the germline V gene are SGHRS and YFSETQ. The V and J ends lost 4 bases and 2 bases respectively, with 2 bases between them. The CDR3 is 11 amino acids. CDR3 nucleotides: TGCGCCAGCAGCCTCACAGATACGCAGTATTTT. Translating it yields CASSLTDTQYF.

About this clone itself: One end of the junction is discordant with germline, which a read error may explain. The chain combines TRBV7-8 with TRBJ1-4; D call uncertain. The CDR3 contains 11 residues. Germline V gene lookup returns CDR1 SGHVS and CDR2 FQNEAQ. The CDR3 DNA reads TGTGCCAGCGGCAGCTACAGTGCCGAAGTTTTT. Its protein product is CASGSYSAEVF.

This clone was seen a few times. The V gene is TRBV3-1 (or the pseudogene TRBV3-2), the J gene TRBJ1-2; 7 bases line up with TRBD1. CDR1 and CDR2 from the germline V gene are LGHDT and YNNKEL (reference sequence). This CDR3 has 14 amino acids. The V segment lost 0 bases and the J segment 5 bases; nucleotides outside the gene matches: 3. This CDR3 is CASSQDQGVYGYTF. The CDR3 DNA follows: TGTGCCAGCAGCCAAGATCAGGGGGTTTATGGCTACACCTTC.

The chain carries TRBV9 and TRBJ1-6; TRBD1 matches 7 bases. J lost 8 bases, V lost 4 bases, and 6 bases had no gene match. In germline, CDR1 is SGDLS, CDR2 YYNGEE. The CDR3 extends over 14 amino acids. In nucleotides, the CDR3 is TGTGCCAGCAGCCCGGGACAGAGTTATTCACCCCTCCACTTT. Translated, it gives CASSPGQSYSPLHF.

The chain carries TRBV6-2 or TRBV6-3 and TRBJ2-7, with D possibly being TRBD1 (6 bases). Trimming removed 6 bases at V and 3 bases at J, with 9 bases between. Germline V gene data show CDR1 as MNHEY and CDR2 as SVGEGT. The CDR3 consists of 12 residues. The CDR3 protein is CASSLQGYEQYF. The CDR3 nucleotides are TGTGCCAGCAGCCTACAGGGCTACGAGCAGTACTTC.

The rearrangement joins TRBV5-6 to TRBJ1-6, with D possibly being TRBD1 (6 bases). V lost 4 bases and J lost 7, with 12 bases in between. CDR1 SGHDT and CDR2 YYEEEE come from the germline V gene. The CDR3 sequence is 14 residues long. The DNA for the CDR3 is TGTGCCAGCAGCACGAACAGGGTGAATTCACCCCTCCACTTT. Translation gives CASSTNRVNSPLHF.

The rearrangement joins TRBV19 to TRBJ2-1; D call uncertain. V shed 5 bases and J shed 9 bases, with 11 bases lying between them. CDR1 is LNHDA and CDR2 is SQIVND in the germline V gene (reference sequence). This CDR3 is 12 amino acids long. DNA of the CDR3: TGTGCCAGTAGTGTACCGTTGGGTGAGCAGTTCTTC. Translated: CASSVPLGEQFF.

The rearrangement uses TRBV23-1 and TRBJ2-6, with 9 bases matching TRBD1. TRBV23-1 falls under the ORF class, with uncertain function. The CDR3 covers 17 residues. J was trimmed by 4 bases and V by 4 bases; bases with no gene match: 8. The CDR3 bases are TGCGCCAGCAGTCGGCGGGACAGGGTTTCGGGGGCCAACGTCCTGACTTTC. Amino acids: CASSRRDRVSGANVLTF.

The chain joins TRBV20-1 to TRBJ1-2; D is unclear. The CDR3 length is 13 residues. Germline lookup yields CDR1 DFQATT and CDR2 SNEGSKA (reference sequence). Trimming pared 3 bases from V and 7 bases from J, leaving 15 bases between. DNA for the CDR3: TGCAGTGCTAGTGACGGGGATCCGCGTGGCTACACCTTC. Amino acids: CSASDGDPRGYTF.